This TCR beta chain appears in the sequencing data of a study of blood T cell repertoires in COVID-19 (dated by TCRdb to the early 2020s). About the investigation overall: Samples from collaborators originated in the United States, Italy and Spain and spanned both the acute and convalescent phases of COVID-19. The prospective study material was composed of cDNA or gDNA derived from T cells, B-cell-depleted T cells, or PBMCs. The samples were drawn from the first 160 participants of the ongoing ImmuneRACE study and from 1,254 subjects provided by 6 global collaborators. HLA class I and class II types, where available, came from metadata supplied by the sample provider rather than from assay-based typing. The sample metadata nearly always contained a de-identified subject ID, COVID-19 status, age in years and sex. The repertoires were made available in a free public database intended to serve as a resource for research on the immune response to SARS-CoV-2. The dataset comprised deeply sampled blood TCRbeta repertoires from subjects exposed to, actively infected with, or recovered from COVID-19.

General findings and caveats noted by the study authors: The amount of clinical and demographic metadata varied by source and participant and was provided uncurated.

Collaborating institutions collected whole blood in K2EDTA tubes following their own protocols. For TCRbeta analysis, collaborators shipped samples in one of three forms: frozen whole blood, isolated PBMCs, or DNA extracted from either of those sample types. Trimming removed 7 bases from V and 3 bases from J, leaving 18 bases between the germline ends. Taken from the germline V gene, the CDR1 and CDR2 loops are LGHNA and YNFKEQ. Including the terminal cysteine and phenylalanine, the CDR3 comprises 15 residues. CDR3 DNA is the only sequence kept; it has 45 bases, read in frame from the first base. To note about this clone: The antigen it binds to is not known. The record has no base qualities; no much larger clone is one base away.

The immunoSEQ Assay, a bias-controlled multiplex PCR, was used to amplify TCRbeta CDR3 regions from genomic DNA. Under the source paper's analysis protocol: Within the assay, amplification of reference gene primers was used to estimate how many nucleated cells each sample contained. To quantify the absolute abundance of each unique TCRbeta CDR3 rearrangement, sequence reads were collapsed and filtered. Productive Simpson clonality was computed per sample as the square root of Simpson's diversity index over productive rearrangements. TCRdb stores this immuneACCESS table with in-frame sequences only. Part of the clones is absent; in the studies checked, under half of the shortfall reflects unresolved V genes, and no reason is known for the rest. The DNA gave D and trimming, while V, J and clone size come from that table. For this sample the table gives some 200,000 clones, of which 80% to 90% were detected only once. The ten top clones hold approximately 6.1% of the sample.

Input material: peripheral blood. This TCR came from a man aged 80 or over with acute or convalescent COVID-19. The chain joins TRBV4-2 to TRBJ1-2; D gene: possibly TRBD1, on 6 matching bases. The CDR3 protein sequence reads: CASKPGVGVDYGYTF. The sequenced DNA is TGTGCCAGCAAACCAGGGGTCGGCGTAGACTATGGCTACACCTTC.